The present TCR beta chain was sequenced within a study of blood T cell repertoires in COVID-19. Study-level information: The analysed material was cDNA or gDNA that came from T cells, B-cell-depleted T cells, or PBMCs.

Profiling relied on immunoSEQ multiplex PCR, and the TCRdb table lists in-frame clones only, not all of them. The table has approximately 140,000 clones, around 87% seen once. The source is a woman aged 40 to 55 with acute or convalescent COVID-19. The source material was peripheral blood.

As DNA, the CDR3 is TGCAGCGCAGCGGACTATAGCAATCAGCCCCAGCATTTT. It codes for CSAADYSNQPQHF. The chain combines TRBV29-1 with TRBJ1-5; D is ambiguous. The germline V and J ends were trimmed by 7 bases and 0 bases, with 10 bases remaining between them. CDR1 and CDR2 from the germline V gene are SQVTM and ANQGSEA. The CDR3 loop spans 13 amino acids.